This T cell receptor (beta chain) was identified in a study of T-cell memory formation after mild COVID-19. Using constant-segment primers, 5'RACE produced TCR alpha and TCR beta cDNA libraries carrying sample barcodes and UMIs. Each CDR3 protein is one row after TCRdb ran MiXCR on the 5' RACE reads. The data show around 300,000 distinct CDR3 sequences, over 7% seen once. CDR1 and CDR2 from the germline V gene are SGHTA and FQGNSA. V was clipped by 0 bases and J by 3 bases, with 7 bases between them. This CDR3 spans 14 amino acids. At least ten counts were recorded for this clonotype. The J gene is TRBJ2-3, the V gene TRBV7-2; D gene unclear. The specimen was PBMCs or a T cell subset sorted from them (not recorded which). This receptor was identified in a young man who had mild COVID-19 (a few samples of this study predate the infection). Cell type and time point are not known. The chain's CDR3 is CASSLALATDTQYF. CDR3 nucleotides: TGTGCCAGCAGCTTAGCCCTGGCGACAGATACGCAGTATTTT.